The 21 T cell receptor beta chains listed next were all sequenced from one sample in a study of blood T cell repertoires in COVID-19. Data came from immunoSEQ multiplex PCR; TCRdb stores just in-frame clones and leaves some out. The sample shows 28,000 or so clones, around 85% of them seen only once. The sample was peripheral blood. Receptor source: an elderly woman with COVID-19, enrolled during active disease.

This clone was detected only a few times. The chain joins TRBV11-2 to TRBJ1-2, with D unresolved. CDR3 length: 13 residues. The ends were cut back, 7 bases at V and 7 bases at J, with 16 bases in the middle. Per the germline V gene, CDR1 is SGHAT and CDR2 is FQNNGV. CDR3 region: CASTLERSGGYTF. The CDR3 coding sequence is TGTGCCAGCACCCTCGAGAGGTCTGGTGGCTACACCTTC.

The CDR3 DNA follows: TGTGCCAGCACCGCAAACCCGGGACAGGGAAAGGAAAAACTGTTTTTT. This translates into CASTANPGQGKEKLFF. The chain carries TRBV25-1 and TRBJ1-4; 9 bases map to TRBD1. There are 16 residues in the CDR3. Germline CDR1 is MGHDK and CDR2 is SYGVNS. V was clipped by 7 bases and J by 8 bases; unmatched bases: 14.

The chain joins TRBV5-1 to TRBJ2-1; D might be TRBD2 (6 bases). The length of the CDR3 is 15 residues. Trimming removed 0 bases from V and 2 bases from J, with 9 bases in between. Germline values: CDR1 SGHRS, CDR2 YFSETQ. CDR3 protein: CASSLVRGAYNEQFF. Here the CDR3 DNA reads TGCGCCAGCAGCTTGGTGCGCGGGGCCTACAATGAGCAGTTCTTC.

In nucleotides, the CDR3 is TGTGCCAGCAGCCAAACTACTAGCGGGGGAGCTAGCGATACGCAGTATTTT. Translation gives CASSQTTSGGASDTQYF. The V and J genes are TRBV4-2 and TRBJ2-3, with TRBD2 matching 11 bases. The CDR3 spans 17 residues. The germline V gene has CDR1 LGHNA and CDR2 YNFKEQ. V was clipped by 2 bases and J by 6 bases; unmatched bases: 10.

The CDR3 nucleotides are TGCGCCAGCAGCCCACCGGGACAGGGGAACACTGAAGCTTTCTTT. It specifies CASSPPGQGNTEAFF. The V and J genes are TRBV5-1 and TRBJ1-1; TRBD1 aligns across 9 bases. The V gene's germline CDR1 is SGHRS and CDR2 YFSETQ. With 4 bases clipped from V and 1 base from J, the junction kept 5 bases outside the gene matches. The CDR3 covers 15 residues.

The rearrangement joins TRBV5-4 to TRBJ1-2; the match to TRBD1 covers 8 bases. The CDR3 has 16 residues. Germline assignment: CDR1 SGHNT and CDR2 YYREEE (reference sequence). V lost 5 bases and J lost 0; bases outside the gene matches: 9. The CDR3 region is CASRGGTGFTNYGYTF. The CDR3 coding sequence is TGTGCCAGCAGGGGGGGGACAGGATTTACTAACTATGGCTACACCTTC. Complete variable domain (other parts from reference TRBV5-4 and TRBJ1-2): ETGVTQSPTHLIKTRGQQVTLRCSSQSGHNTVSWYQQALGQGPQFIFQYYREEENGRGNFPPRFSGLQFPNYSSELNVNALELDDSALYLCASRGGTGFTNYGYTFGSGTRLTVV.

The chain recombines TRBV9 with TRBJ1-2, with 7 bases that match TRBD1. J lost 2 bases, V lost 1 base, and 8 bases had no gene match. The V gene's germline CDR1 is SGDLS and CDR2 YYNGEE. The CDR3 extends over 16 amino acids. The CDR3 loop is CASSVYDRVGNYGYTF. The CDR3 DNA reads TGTGCCAGCAGCGTATATGACAGGGTAGGCAACTATGGCTACACCTTC.

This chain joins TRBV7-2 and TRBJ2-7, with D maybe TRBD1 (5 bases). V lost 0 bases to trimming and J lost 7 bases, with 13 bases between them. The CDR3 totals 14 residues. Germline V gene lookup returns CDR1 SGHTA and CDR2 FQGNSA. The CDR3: CASSLALGAREQYF. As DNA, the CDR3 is TGTGCCAGCAGCTTAGCGCTTGGGGCGCGAGAGCAGTACTTC.

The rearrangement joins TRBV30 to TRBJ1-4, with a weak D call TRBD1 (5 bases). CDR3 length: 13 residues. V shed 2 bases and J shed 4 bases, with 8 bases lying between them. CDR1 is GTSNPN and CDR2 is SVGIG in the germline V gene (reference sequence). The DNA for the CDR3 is TGTGCCTGGAGTCGACAGAGTAATGAAAAACTGTTTTTT. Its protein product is CAWSRQSNEKLFF.

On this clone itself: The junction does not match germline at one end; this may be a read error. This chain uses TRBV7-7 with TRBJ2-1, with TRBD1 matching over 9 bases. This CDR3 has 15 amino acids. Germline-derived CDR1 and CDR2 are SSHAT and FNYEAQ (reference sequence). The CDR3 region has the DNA TGTGCTAGCAGCTCAGGGACAGGGCATTACAATGAGCAGTTCTTC. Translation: CASSSGTGHYNEQFF.

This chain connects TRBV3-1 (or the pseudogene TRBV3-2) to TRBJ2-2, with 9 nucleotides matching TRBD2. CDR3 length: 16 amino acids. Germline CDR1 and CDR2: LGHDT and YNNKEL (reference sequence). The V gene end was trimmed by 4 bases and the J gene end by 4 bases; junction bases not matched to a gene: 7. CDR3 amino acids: CASSPMGRGGTGELFF. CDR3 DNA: TGTGCCAGCAGCCCCATGGGGCGGGGGGGCACCGGGGAGCTGTTTTTT.

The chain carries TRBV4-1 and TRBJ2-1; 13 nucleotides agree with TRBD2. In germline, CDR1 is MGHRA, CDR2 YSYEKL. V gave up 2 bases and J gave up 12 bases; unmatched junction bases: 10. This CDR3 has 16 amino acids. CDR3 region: CASSQHGLAGEFWQFF. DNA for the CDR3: TGCGCCAGCAGCCAACACGGACTAGCGGGGGAATTTTGGCAGTTCTTC.

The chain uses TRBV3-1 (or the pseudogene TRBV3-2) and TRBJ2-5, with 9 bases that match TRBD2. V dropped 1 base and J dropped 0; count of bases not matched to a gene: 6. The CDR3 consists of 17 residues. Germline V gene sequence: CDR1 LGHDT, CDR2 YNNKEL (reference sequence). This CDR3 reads CASSQGSGGGYQETQYF. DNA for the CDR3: TGTGCCAGCAGCCAAGGTAGCGGGGGAGGGTACCAAGAGACCCAGTACTTC.

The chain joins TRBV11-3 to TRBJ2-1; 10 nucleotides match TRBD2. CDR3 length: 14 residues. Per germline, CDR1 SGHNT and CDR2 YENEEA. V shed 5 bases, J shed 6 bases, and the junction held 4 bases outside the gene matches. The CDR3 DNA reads TGTGCCAGCAGCGTTGGACTAGCGGCCAATGAGCAGTTCTTC. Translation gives CASSVGLAANEQFF.

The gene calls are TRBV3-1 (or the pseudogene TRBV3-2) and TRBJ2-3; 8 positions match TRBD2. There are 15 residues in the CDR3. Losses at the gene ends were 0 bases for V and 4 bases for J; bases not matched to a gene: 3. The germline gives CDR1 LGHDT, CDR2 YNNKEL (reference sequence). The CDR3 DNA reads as TGTGCCAGCAGCCAAGACCCAGCGGGGGCAGATACGCAGTATTTT. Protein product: CASSQDPAGADTQYF.

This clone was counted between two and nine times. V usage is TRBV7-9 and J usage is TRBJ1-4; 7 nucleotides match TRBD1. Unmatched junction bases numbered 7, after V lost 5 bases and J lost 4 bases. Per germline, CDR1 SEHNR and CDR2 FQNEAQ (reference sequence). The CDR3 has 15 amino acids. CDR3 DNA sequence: TGTGCCAGCAGCCCCCGGCCAGGGGGTAATGAAAAACTGTTTTTT. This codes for CASSPRPGGNEKLFF.

CDR3 sequence reads: CASNIGWGQGISPLHF. In DNA, the CDR3 is TGTGCCAGCAACATAGGGTGGGGACAGGGCATATCACCCCTCCACTTT. The chain has TRBV7-8 and TRBJ1-6; 9 bases line up with TRBD1. V shed 7 bases and J 10 bases; nucleotides not matched to a gene: 14. This CDR3 has 16 amino acids. The germline CDR1 and CDR2 sequences are SGHVS and FQNEAQ.

DNA for the CDR3: TGTGCCAGCTCACCGGGGACAGGGGGCTATTTTGGAGATACGCAGTATTTT. Protein: CASSPGTGGYFGDTQYF. V gene TRBV18 combines with J gene TRBJ2-3, with 12 bases aligning to TRBD1. The CDR3 consists of 17 residues. The junction had 9 bases not matched to a gene; V was cut back by 3 bases and J by 5 bases. Germline V gene data show CDR1 as KGHSH and CDR2 as LQKENI.

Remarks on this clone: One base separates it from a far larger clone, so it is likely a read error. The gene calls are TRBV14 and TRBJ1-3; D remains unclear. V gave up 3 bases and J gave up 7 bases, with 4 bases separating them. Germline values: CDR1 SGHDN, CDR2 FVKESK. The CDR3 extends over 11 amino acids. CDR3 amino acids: CASSHRNTIYF. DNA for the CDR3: TGTGCCAGCAGCCATCGGAACACCATATATTTT. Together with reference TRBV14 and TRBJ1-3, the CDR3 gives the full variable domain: EAGVTQFPSHSVIEKGQTVTLRCDPISGHDNLYWYRRVMGKEIKFLLHFVKESKQDESGMPNNRFLAERTGGTYSTLKVQPAELEDSGVYFCASSHRNTIYFGEGSWLTVV.

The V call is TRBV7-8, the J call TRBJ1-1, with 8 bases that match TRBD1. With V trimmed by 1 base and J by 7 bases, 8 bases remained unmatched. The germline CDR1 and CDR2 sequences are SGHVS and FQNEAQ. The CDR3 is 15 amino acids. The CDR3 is CASSLEAGGGREAFF. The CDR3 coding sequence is TGTGCCAGCAGCTTAGAAGCAGGGGGCGGCCGTGAAGCTTTCTTT. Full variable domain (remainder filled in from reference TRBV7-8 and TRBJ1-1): GAGVSQSPRYKVAKRGQDVALRCDPISGHVSLFWYQQALGQGPEFLTYFQNEAQLDKSGLPSDRFFAERPEGSVSTLKIQRTQQEDSAVYLCASSLEAGGGREAFFGQGTRLTVV.

The DNA for the CDR3 is TGTGCCAGCAGCTTAATCAGCTCCTACAATGAGCAGTTCTTC. Its translation: CASSLISSYNEQFF. The chain couples TRBV7-8 to TRBJ2-1; no clear D. The germline gives CDR1 SGHVS, CDR2 FQNEAQ. Trimming removed 2 bases from V and 0 bases from J, with 5 bases in between. The CDR3 is 14 amino acids.